A selection of T cell receptor beta chains follows, all from one sample in a study of blood T cell repertoires in COVID-19. TCRdb's table, derived via immunoSEQ multiplex PCR, lists solely in-frame clones and lacks some. The repertoire holds 140,000 or so clones, 85% seen once, with around 3.2% in the top ten. The sample comprised peripheral blood. The receptors shown here come from a man aged 50-60 years with acute or convalescent COVID-19. Each CDR3 is given with its conserved first and last residue. The order of the fields is D gene, J gene, V gene, clone size, CDR3 protein, CDR3 DNA. The D gene is left open where the match is weak. Rows give clone size only sometimes, using once, few, many, or a class for an expanded clone.

d_gene: .
j_gene: TRBJ2-5
v_gene: TRBV11-3
abundance: .
CDR3aa: CASSFRGKETQYF
CDR3nt: TGTGCCAGCAGCTTCCGGGGAAAAGAGACCCAGTACTTC

d_gene: .
j_gene: TRBJ1-4
v_gene: TRBV6-6
abundance: .
CDR3aa: CASRGRGEKLFF
CDR3nt: TGTGCCAGCAGGGGGCGGGGTGAAAAACTGTTTTTT

d_gene: .
j_gene: TRBJ2-2
v_gene: TRBV6-5
abundance: .
CDR3aa: CASSYTTGNTGELFF
CDR3nt: TGTGCCAGCAGTTACACGACAGGAAACACCGGGGAGCTGTTTTTT

d_gene: .
j_gene: TRBJ1-1
v_gene: TRBV12-3/TRBV12-4
abundance: .
CDR3aa: CASSLRREAFF
CDR3nt: TGTGCCAGCAGTTTACGCAGGGAAGCTTTCTTT

d_gene: TRBD1
j_gene: TRBJ1-4
v_gene: TRBV5-4
abundance: .
CDR3aa: CASSAGTGGYEKLFF
CDR3nt: TGTGCCAGCAGCGCCGGGACAGGGGGCTATGAAAAACTGTTTTTT

d_gene: TRBD1
j_gene: TRBJ1-1
v_gene: TRBV5-4
abundance: .
CDR3aa: CASSLNRGRGAFF
CDR3nt: TGTGCCAGCAGCCTGAACAGGGGCCGGGGTGCTTTCTTT

d_gene: .
j_gene: TRBJ2-1
v_gene: TRBV27
abundance: .
CDR3aa: CASRSGTYNEQFF
CDR3nt: TGTGCCAGCAGGAGCGGAACATACAATGAGCAGTTCTTC

d_gene: TRBD1
j_gene: TRBJ2-7
v_gene: TRBV5-1
abundance: once
CDR3aa: CASSLLGQASYEQYF
CDR3nt: TGCGCCAGCAGCTTGTTAGGACAGGCCTCCTACGAGCAGTACTTC

d_gene: TRBD1
j_gene: TRBJ2-3
v_gene: TRBV6-5
abundance: .
CDR3aa: CASSYLQTGADTQYF
CDR3nt: TGTGCCAGCAGTTACCTTCAAACAGGGGCAGATACGCAGTATTTT

d_gene: TRBD2
j_gene: TRBJ2-7
v_gene: TRBV11-2
abundance: .
CDR3aa: CASSLFGGSGDEQYF
CDR3nt: TGTGCCAGCAGCCTTTTTGGCGGGAGTGGCGACGAGCAGTACTTC

d_gene: .
j_gene: TRBJ1-2
v_gene: TRBV10-3
abundance: .
CDR3aa: CAISGVEGYGYTF
CDR3nt: TGTGCCATCAGTGGAGTGGAGGGCTATGGCTACACCTTC

d_gene: .
j_gene: TRBJ1-4
v_gene: TRBV18
abundance: .
CDR3aa: CASSLMTGEATNEKLFF
CDR3nt: TGTGCCAGCTCACTTATGACGGGGGAAGCAACTAATGAAAAACTGTTTTTT

d_gene: .
j_gene: TRBJ1-2
v_gene: TRBV5-4
abundance: once
CDR3aa: CASSLDRGSGYTF
CDR3nt: TGTGCCAGCAGCTTGGATAGGGGCAGTGGCTACACCTTC

d_gene: TRBD1
j_gene: TRBJ2-7
v_gene: TRBV18
abundance: .
CDR3aa: CASSRGQGTINEQYF
CDR3nt: TGTGCCAGCTCGCGGGGACAGGGAACGATAAACGAGCAGTACTTC

d_gene: .
j_gene: TRBJ1-6
v_gene: TRBV27
abundance: .
CDR3aa: CASSLLGAQGSPLHF
CDR3nt: TGTGCCAGCAGTTTACTGGGGGCGCAAGGTTCACCCCTCCACTTT

d_gene: TRBD2
j_gene: TRBJ2-1
v_gene: TRBV7-6
abundance: .
CDR3aa: CASSLIPSGGNEQFF
CDR3nt: TGTGCCAGCAGCTTAATACCTAGCGGGGGCAATGAGCAGTTCTTC

d_gene: .
j_gene: TRBJ1-4
v_gene: TRBV12-3/TRBV12-4
abundance: .
CDR3aa: CASSFLAEKLFF
CDR3nt: TGTGCCAGCAGTTTCCTAGCTGAAAAACTGTTTTTT

d_gene: .
j_gene: TRBJ1-3
v_gene: TRBV19
abundance: .
CDR3aa: CASSTPRREAFSGNTIYF
CDR3nt: TGTGCCAGTAGTACCCCGCGGAGGGAGGCTTTCTCTGGAAACACCATATATTTT

d_gene: TRBD2
j_gene: TRBJ2-1
v_gene: TRBV7-9
abundance: once
CDR3aa: CASSIRLAIEQFF
CDR3nt: TGTGCCAGCAGCATTAGACTAGCGATTGAGCAGTTCTTC

d_gene: TRBD1
j_gene: TRBJ1-1
v_gene: TRBV30
abundance: .
CDR3aa: CAWSHDRTGGMNTEAFF
CDR3nt: TGTGCCTGGAGTCACGACCGGACAGGAGGCATGAACACTGAAGCTTTCTTT

d_gene: .
j_gene: TRBJ1-6
v_gene: TRBV6-4
abundance: .
CDR3aa: CASQRRGVSSYNSPLHF
CDR3nt: TGTGCCAGCCAAAGGCGGGGGGTTAGCTCCTATAATTCACCCCTCCACTTT

d_gene: .
j_gene: TRBJ2-7
v_gene: TRBV6-6
abundance: .
CDR3aa: CASSYMGQDYEQYF
CDR3nt: TGTGCCAGCAGTTACATGGGCCAAGACTACGAGCAGTACTTC

d_gene: .
j_gene: TRBJ2-1
v_gene: TRBV7-6
abundance: .
CDR3aa: CASSLGTPTYNEQFF
CDR3nt: TGTGCCAGCAGCTTGGGGACACCCACCTACAATGAGCAGTTCTTC

d_gene: .
j_gene: TRBJ1-3
v_gene: TRBV6-4
abundance: .
CDR3aa: CASSVNSGFGNTIYF
CDR3nt: TGTGCCAGCAGTGTTAACTCAGGTTTTGGAAACACCATATATTTT

d_gene: .
j_gene: TRBJ1-5
v_gene: TRBV4-1
abundance: .
CDR3aa: CASSQELFGNQPQHF
CDR3nt: TGCGCCAGCAGCCAAGAACTATTCGGCAATCAGCCCCAGCATTTT

d_gene: .
j_gene: TRBJ1-5
v_gene: TRBV5-4
abundance: .
CDR3aa: CASSLDRDAGQPQHF
CDR3nt: TGTGCCAGCAGCTTGGACAGGGACGCAGGTCAGCCCCAGCATTTT

d_gene: TRBD1
j_gene: TRBJ2-3
v_gene: TRBV11-3
abundance: .
CDR3aa: CASSGSLVGTEGPDTQYF
CDR3nt: TGTGCCAGCAGCGGCTCCTTGGTAGGGACAGAGGGACCAGATACGCAGTATTTT

d_gene: .
j_gene: TRBJ2-7
v_gene: TRBV5-1
abundance: .
CDR3aa: CASSLEQGNSYEQYF
CDR3nt: TGCGCCAGCAGCTTGGAACAGGGAAACTCCTACGAGCAGTACTTC

d_gene: TRBD2
j_gene: TRBJ2-5
v_gene: TRBV18
abundance: .
CDR3aa: CASSPPPGLAGAGETQYF
CDR3nt: TGTGCCAGCTCACCACCTCCGGGACTAGCGGGGGCTGGGGAGACCCAGTACTTC